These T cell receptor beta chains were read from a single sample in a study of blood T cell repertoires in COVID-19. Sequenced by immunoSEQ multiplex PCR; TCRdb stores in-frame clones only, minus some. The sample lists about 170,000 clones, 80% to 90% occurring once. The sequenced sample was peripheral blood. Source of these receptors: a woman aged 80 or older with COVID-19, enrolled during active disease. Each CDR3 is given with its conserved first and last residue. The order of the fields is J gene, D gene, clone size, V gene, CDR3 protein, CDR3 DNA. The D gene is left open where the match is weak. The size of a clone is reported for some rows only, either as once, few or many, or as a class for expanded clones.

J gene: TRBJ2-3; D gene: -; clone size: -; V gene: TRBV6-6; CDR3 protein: CASSDTPSTDTQYF; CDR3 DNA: TGTGCCAGCTCGGACACTCCTAGCACAGATACGCAGTATTTT
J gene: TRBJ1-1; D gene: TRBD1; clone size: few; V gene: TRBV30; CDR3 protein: CAWRGSPGTGSGTEAFF; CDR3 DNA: TGTGCCTGGAGGGGTAGTCCCGGGACAGGGTCGGGCACTGAAGCTTTCTTT
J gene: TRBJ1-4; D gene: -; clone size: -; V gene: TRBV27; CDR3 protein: CASSLSGGTTNEKLFF; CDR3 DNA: TGTGCCAGCAGTTTATCGGGGGGAACAACTAATGAAAAACTGTTTTTT
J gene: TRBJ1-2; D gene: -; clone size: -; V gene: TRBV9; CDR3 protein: CASSVIATANYGYTF; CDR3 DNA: TGTGCCAGCAGCGTAATAGCAACCGCTAACTATGGCTACACCTTC
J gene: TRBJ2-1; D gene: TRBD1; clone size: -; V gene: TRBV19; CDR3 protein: CASSAGGLSYNEQFF; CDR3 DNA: TGTGCCAGTAGTGCAGGGGGCCTCTCCTACAATGAGCAGTTCTTC
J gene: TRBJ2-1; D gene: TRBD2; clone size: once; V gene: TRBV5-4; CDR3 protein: CASSLVGLAGGGSYNEQFF; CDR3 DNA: TGTGCCAGCAGCTTGGTAGGGCTAGCGGGAGGAGGATCCTACAATGAGCAGTTCTTC
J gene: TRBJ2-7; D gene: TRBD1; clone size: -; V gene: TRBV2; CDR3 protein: CASIPQGQVGEQYF; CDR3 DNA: TGTGCCAGCATCCCACAGGGACAGGTGGGCGAGCAGTACTTC
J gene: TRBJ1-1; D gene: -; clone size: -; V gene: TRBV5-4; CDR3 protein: CASSFGVGSTEAFF; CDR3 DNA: TGTGCCAGCAGCTTTGGGGTTGGGAGCACTGAAGCTTTCTTT
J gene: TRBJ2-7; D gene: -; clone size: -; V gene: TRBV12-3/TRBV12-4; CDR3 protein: CASSSRGEQYF; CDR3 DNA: TGTGCCAGCAGTTCCCGGGGCGAGCAGTACTTC
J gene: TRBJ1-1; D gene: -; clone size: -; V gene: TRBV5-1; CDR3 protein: CASKRGLMNTEAFF; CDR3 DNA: TGCGCCAGCAAGCGGGGTCTCATGAACACTGAAGCTTTCTTT
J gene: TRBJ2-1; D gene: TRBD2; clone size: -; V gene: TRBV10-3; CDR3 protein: CAISESGLADYNEQFF; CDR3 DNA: TGTGCCATCAGTGAGTCGGGACTAGCGGACTACAATGAGCAGTTCTTC
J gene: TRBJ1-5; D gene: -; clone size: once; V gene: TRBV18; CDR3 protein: CASSPQGGSGQPQHF; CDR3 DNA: TGTGCCAGCTCACCGCAGGGAGGCTCCGGTCAGCCCCAGCATTTT
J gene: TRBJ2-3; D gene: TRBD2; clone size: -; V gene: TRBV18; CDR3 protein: CASSRTSGAIGTQYF; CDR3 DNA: TGTGCCAGCTCGCGGACTAGCGGCGCCATAGGTACGCAGTATTTT
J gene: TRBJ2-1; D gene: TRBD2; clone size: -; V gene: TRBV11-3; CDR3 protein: CASGRAPDEQFF; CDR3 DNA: TGTGCCAGCGGGAGGGCCCCCGATGAGCAGTTCTTC
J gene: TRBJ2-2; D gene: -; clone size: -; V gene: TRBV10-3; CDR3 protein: CAISLHTLIQGPGELFF; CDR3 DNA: TGTGCCATCAGCCTACATACGTTAATACAGGGTCCGGGGGAGCTGTTTTTT
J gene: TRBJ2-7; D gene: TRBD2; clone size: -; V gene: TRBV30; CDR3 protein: CAWSVVSGYEQYF; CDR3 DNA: TGTGCCTGGAGTGTGGTTAGCGGGTACGAGCAGTACTTC
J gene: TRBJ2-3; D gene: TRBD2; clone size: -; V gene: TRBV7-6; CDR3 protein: CASSPKRTSGGFSDTQYF; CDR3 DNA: TGTGCCAGCAGCCCCAAGCGGACTAGCGGGGGTTTTTCAGATACGCAGTATTTT
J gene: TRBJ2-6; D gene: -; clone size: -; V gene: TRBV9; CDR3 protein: CASSREAAGANVLTF; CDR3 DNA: TGTGCCAGCAGTCGAGAGGCCGCCGGGGCCAACGTCCTGACTTTC
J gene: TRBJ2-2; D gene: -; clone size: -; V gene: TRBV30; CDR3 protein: CAWNRNTGELFF; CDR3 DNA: TGTGCCTGGAACAGAAACACCGGGGAGCTGTTTTTT
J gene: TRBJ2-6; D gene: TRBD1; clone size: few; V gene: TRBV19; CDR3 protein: CASRLLRDRSSGANVLTF; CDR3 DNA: TGTGCCAGTAGACTTCTCCGGGACAGGTCATCTGGGGCCAACGTCCTGACTTTC
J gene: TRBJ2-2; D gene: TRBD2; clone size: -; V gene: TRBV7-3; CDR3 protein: CASSSAGLAGALDTGELFF; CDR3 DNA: TGTGCCAGCAGCTCAGCGGGACTAGCGGGGGCGCTGGACACCGGGGAGCTGTTTTTT
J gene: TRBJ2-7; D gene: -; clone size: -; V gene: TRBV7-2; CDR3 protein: CASSRRDFSYEQYF; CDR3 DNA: TGTGCCAGCAGCCGCCGGGACTTCAGCTACGAGCAGTACTTC
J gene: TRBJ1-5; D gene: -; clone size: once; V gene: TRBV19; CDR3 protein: CASRRGVNQPQHF; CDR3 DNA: TGTGCCAGTAGGCGGGGGGTGAATCAGCCCCAGCATTTT
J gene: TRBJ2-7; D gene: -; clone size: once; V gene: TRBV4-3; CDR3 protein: CASSQVMSREQYF; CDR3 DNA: TGCGCCAGCAGCCAAGTGATGTCCCGGGAGCAGTACTTC
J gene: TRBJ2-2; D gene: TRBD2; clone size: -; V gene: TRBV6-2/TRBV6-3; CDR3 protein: CASSRGLAGSGELFF; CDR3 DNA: TGTGCCAGCAGTCGAGGACTAGCGGGGAGCGGGGAGCTGTTTTTT
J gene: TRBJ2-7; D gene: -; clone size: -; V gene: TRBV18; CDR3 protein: CASSPSRPGPGEQYF; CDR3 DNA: TGTGCCAGCTCACCCTCCCGTCCCGGTCCAGGCGAGCAGTACTTC
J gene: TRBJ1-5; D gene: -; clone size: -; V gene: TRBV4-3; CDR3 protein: CASRGGLGFQPQHF; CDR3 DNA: TGCGCCAGCAGGGGGGGGCTCGGGTTTCAGCCCCAGCATTTT
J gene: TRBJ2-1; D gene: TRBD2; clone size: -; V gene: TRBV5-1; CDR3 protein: CASSLTSGRLNEQFF; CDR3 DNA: TGCGCCAGCAGCTTGACTAGCGGGAGGCTCAATGAGCAGTTCTTC
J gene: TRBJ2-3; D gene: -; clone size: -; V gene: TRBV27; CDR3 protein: CASYKWGPSTDTQYF; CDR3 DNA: TGTGCCAGCTATAAGTGGGGCCCTAGCACAGATACGCAGTATTTT
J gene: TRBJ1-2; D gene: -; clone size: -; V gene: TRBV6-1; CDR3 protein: CASSDQINYGYTF; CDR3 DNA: TGTGCCAGCAGTGACCAGATCAACTATGGCTACACCTTC
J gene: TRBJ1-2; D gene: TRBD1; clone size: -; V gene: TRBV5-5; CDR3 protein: CASSTMTGSLNYGYTF; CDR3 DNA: TGTGCCAGCAGCACAATGACAGGGTCCCTCAACTATGGCTACACCTTC
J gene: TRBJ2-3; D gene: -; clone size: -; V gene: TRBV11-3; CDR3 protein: CASSPGVDDTQYF; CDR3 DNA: TGTGCCAGCAGTCCCGGGGTAGACGATACGCAGTATTTT
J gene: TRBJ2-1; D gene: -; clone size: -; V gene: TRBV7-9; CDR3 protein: CASSLSDEQFF; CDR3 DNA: TGTGCCAGCAGCTTATCCGATGAGCAGTTCTTC
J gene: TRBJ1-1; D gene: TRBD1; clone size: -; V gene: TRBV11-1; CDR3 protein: CASSATGAYTEAFF; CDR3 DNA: TGTGCCAGCAGCGCGACAGGGGCGTACACTGAAGCTTTCTTT
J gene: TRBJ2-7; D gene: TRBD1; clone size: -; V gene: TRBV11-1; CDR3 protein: CASSSPGQGAYEQYF; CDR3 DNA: TGTGCCAGCAGCTCCCCGGGACAGGGGGCCTACGAGCAGTACTTC
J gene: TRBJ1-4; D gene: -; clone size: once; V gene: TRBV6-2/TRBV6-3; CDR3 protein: CASSPGTAGRLFF; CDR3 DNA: TGTGCCAGCAGTCCCGGGACCGCGGGAAGACTGTTTTTT
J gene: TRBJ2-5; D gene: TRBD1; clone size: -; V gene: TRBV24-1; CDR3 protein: CATSDRDRGQETQYF; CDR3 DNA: TGTGCCACCAGTGACCGGGACAGGGGACAAGAGACCCAGTACTTC
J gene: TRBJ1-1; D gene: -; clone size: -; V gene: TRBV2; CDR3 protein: CATRGRGANTEAFF; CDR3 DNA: TGTGCCACCCGGGGTCGGGGGGCAAACACTGAAGCTTTCTTT
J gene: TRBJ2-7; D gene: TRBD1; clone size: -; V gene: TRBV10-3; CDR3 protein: CAIRTGTGDYEQYF; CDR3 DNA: TGTGCCATCAGAACCGGGACAGGGGACTACGAGCAGTACTTC
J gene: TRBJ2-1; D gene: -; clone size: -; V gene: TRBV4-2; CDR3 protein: CASSPSTNSYNEQFF; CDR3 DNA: TGTGCCAGCAGCCCGTCTACTAACTCCTACAATGAGCAGTTCTTC
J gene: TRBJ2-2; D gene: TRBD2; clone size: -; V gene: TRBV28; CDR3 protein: CASSSGGGVDGELFF; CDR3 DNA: TGTGCCAGCAGTTCCGGGGGAGGGGTTGACGGGGAGCTGTTTTTT
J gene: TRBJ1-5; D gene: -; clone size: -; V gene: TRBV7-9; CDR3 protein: CASSPTPPGVGGQPQHF; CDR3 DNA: TGTGCCAGCAGCCCGACCCCGCCGGGGGTGGGTGGTCAGCCCCAGCATTTT
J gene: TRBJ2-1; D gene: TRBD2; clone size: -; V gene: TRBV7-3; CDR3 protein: CASSLGGEGYNEQFF; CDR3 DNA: TGTGCCAGCAGCTTGGGAGGGGAGGGCTACAATGAGCAGTTCTTC
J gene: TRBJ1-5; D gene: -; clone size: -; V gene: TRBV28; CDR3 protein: CASSLPPSAQHF; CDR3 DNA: TGTGCCAGCAGTTTACCTCCTTCAGCCCAGCATTTT
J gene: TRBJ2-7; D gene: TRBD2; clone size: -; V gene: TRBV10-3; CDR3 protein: CAISDPTSGSSYEQYF; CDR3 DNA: TGTGCCATCAGTGATCCGACTAGCGGGAGTTCCTACGAGCAGTACTTC
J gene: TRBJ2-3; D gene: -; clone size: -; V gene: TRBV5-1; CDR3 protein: CASSLWTSTDTQYF; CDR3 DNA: TGCGCCAGCAGCTTATGGACTAGCACAGATACGCAGTATTTT
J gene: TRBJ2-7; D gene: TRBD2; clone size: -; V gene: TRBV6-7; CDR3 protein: CASSYSHPANGTSGRARAYEQYF; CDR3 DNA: TGTGCCAGCAGTTACTCCCACCCGGCTAACGGGACTAGCGGGAGGGCCAGGGCCTACGAGCAGTACTTC
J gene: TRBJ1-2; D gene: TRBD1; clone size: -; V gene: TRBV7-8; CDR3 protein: CASRDDRANYGYTF; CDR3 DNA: TGTGCCAGCAGGGACGACAGGGCTAACTATGGCTACACCTTC
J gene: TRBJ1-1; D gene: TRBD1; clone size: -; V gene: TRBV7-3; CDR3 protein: CASSLIRGRRTEAFF; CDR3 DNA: TGTGCCAGCAGCTTAATCAGGGGGCGACGGACTGAAGCTTTCTTT
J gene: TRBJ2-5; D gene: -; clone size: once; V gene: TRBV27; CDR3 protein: CASSFRGFQETQYF; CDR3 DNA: TGTGCCAGCAGTTTCAGGGGATTCCAAGAGACCCAGTACTTC
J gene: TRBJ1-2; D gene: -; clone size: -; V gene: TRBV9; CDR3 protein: CASSVVAGGEGGYTF; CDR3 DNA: TGTGCCAGCAGCGTAGTCGCAGGAGGGGAAGGAGGCTACACCTTC
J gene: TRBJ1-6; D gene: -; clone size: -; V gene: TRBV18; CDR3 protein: CASSPTGQDYSPLHF; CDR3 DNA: TGTGCCAGCTCACCAACAGGGCAGGACTATTCACCCCTCCACTTT